Listed here is a single TCR beta chain. Treatment defined: 15 to 20 received Ad26.COV2.S at low or high dose, single or two shots; roughly five received placebo; per-sample allocation not given. Sampling was performed 63 days after the first vaccine or placebo injection. Donation came from an adult in Boston who was aged 18-55 years. Vaccination employed an Ad26 vector expressing the Wuhan-strain SARS-CoV-2 spike. The data were obtained in a study of Ad26.COV2.S vaccination and SARS-CoV-2 variants. Across the whole study: Administration of Ad26.COV2.S was intramuscular, either once or twice 56 days apart.

The CDR3 covers 16 residues. Germline V gene data show CDR1 as LNHDA and CDR2 as SQIVND (reference sequence). Unmatched junction bases numbered 8, after V lost 4 bases and J lost 3 bases. The data were produced by immunoSEQ multiplex PCR, yet TCRdb's version contains in-frame clones alone and is incomplete. The profile shows about 350,000 clones, 88% of them singletons. This chain links TRBV19 with TRBJ2-7; 11 bases map to TRBD1. The sequenced sample was peripheral blood, obtained in a trial of Ad26.COV2.S vaccine versus placebo. The source is a person between 18 and 59 years old who received the Ad26.COV2.S COVID-19 vaccine or a placebo. CDR3 sequence (DNA): TGTGCCAGTAGTACCGCCGGGACAGGGGGTCTCTACGAGCAGTACTTC. Translated, it gives CASSTAGTGGLYEQYF.